These 10 T cell receptor beta chains share one sample of origin, sequenced in a study of T cell repertoires in cytomegalovirus infection. These receptors' antigens are unknown. One entry per CDR3 protein results from TCRdb running MiXCR on the reads. The data hold over 250,000 distinct CDR3 sequences, with 22% observed a single time. The specimen was cultured PBMCs, collected from culture after CMV antigen stimulation. These receptors originate from a human donor in good health (CMV status not recorded). Some clones in this sample may be carry-over from other donors' samples.

This clonotype came up many times. V gene TRBV6-6 combines with J gene TRBJ1-4, with TRBD1 matching over 7 bases. CDR1 is MNHNY, CDR2 SVGAGI, per germline (reference sequence). The CDR3 runs to 16 residues. Trimming took 0 bases from V and 4 from J; bases not matched to a gene: 5. DNA of the CDR3: TGTGCCAGCAGTTACTCCGGGACAGAGGATAATGAAAAACTGTTTTTT. The encoded protein is CASSYSGTEDNEKLFF.

This clonotype was picked up a small number of times. The chain recombines TRBV12-3 or TRBV12-4 with TRBJ2-1; 11 bases align to TRBD1. The J segment lost 4 bases and the V segment lost 5 bases, leaving 7 bases of the junction unmatched. This CDR3 has 16 residues. The CDR3 DNA reads TGTGCCAGCAGTCCCGCGGGACAGGGGGGGTACAATGAGCAGTTCTTC. It is translated as CASSPAGQGGYNEQFF.

Only a few counts were recorded for this clonotype. The DNA for the CDR3 is TGTGCCTGGAGTGGGACAGGGAACTATGGCTACACCTTC. It codes for CAWSGTGNYGYTF. V and J are TRBV30 and TRBJ1-2; 8 nucleotides match TRBD1. Germline V CDR1 and CDR2: GTSNPN, SVGIG (reference sequence). Trimming cost V 1 base and J 2 bases; bases outside gene matches: 0. The CDR3 is made up of 13 amino acids.

The rearrangement joins TRBV19 to TRBJ1-1; no reliable D call. V was pared by 9 bases and J by 5 bases, with 16 bases between. The CDR3 contains 13 residues. Germline lookup yields CDR1 LNHDA and CDR2 SQIVND (reference sequence). In DNA form, the CDR3 reads TGTGCCAGCCACGACGGCGTACGGACTGAAGCTTTCTTT. This sequence encodes CASHDGVRTEAFF.

The chain links TRBV6-2 or TRBV6-3 to TRBJ2-7, with 12 bases fitting TRBD2. The CDR3 sequence is 17 residues long. Unmatched junction bases numbered 11, after V lost 2 bases and J lost 6 bases. From germline, CDR1 is MNHEY and CDR2 SVGEGT. The CDR3 reads CASSYSSLAGGRGEQYF. The DNA of the CDR3 is TGTGCCAGCAGTTACAGCTCACTAGCGGGAGGCCGGGGCGAGCAGTACTTC.

This clonotype was counted between two and nine times. The gene calls are TRBV7-2 and TRBJ2-4; D is undetermined. The germline V and J ends were trimmed by 5 bases and 10 bases, with 15 bases remaining between them. CDR1 SGHTA and CDR2 FQGNSA come from the germline V gene. CDR3 length equals 13 residues. In DNA form, the CDR3 reads TGTGCCAGCAGCCCCTCAGGTTCACGGATTCAGTACTTC. Protein: CASSPSGSRIQYF.

There are many counts of this clonotype. The rearrangement links TRBV5-1 to TRBJ2-7; D perhaps matches TRBD2 (6 bases). The CDR3 is made up of 14 amino acids. V was pared by 0 bases and J by 5 bases, with 12 bases between. From germline, CDR1 is SGHRS and CDR2 YFSETQ. The CDR3 sequence: CASSLELATHEQYF. The CDR3 region has the DNA TGCGCCAGCAGCTTGGAACTAGCTACCCACGAGCAGTACTTC.

This clonotype was seen many times. The V and J genes are TRBV6-2 or TRBV6-3 and TRBJ1-1, with 7 bases aligning to TRBD1. V lost 6 bases and J lost 1; bases outside the gene matches: 8. Germline assignment: CDR1 MNHEY and CDR2 SVGEGT. This CDR3 comprises 15 residues. The CDR3 spells CASSRGAGQNTEAFF. CDR3 coding DNA: TGTGCCAGCAGCAGGGGGGCCGGGCAGAACACTGAAGCTTTCTTT.

This clonotype was detected a few times. This chain connects TRBV12-5 to TRBJ1-1, with a possible D match to TRBD1 (5 bases). The V end was cut by 2 bases, the J end by 3 bases, with 10 bases between. Looked up from germline, CDR1 is LGHNT and CDR2 is FRNRAP. This CDR3 has 14 residues. The CDR3 bases are TGTGCTAGTGGTTTGTACAGGAGGGACACTGAAGCTTTCTTT. Its protein is CASGLYRRDTEAFF. Together with reference TRBV12-5 and TRBJ1-1, the CDR3 gives the full variable domain: DARVTQTPRHKVTEMGQEVTMRCQPILGHNTVFWYRQTMMQGLELLAYFRNRAPLDDSGMPKDRFSAEMPDATLATLKIQPSEPRDSAVYFCASGLYRRDTEAFFGQGTRLTVV.

A note on this clonotype: Lacking the conserved final phenylalanine or tryptophan, this CDR3 likely reflects a read error. J is TRBJ1-2 and V is TRBV7-2; D is uncertain. Germline CDR1 is SGHTA and CDR2 is FQGNSA. The CDR3 length is 14 residues. V was trimmed by 5 bases and J by 4 bases, leaving 14 bases between them. The CDR3 DNA reads TGTGCCAGCAGCCCCCCCCCCTCGGGCTATGGCTACACCCTC. Amino acids: CASSPPPSGYGYTL.